Below, 15 T cell receptor beta chains from the same sample are listed, as sequenced in a study of T cell responses to AZD1222 COVID-19 vaccine. TCRdb keeps only in-frame clones here, not all; method: immunoSEQ multiplex PCR. The profile shows approximately 180,000 clones, around nine tenths of them singletons. Sequencing was performed on peripheral blood, taken on day 0 of AZD1222 vaccination. The receptors originated from an adult in good health.

The rearrangement links TRBV3-1 (or the pseudogene TRBV3-2) to TRBJ2-5; D unresolved. The V and J ends lost 1 base and 1 base respectively, with 10 bases between them. Germline V lookup: CDR1 LGHDT, CDR2 YNNKEL (reference sequence). The CDR3 sequence is 15 residues long. The CDR3 nucleotides are TGTGCCAGCAGCCAAGTAGGCACAACCCAAGAGACCCAGTACTTC. It is translated as CASSQVGTTQETQYF.

V and J are TRBV10-2 and TRBJ1-1; D unresolved. The germline V gene has CDR1 WSHSY and CDR2 SAAADI. CDR3 length: 12 residues. V lost 4 bases, J lost 4 bases, and 7 bases lay in between. CDR3 amino acids: CASSAQPTEAFF. Written as DNA, the CDR3 is TGCGCCAGCAGTGCACAGCCCACTGAAGCTTTCTTT.

This clone has a single count. The V gene is TRBV14, the J gene TRBJ1-1, with 12 positions matching TRBD1. This CDR3 is built from 15 residues. Germline V gives CDR1 SGHDN, CDR2 FVKESK. Losses at the gene ends were 5 bases for V and 3 bases for J; bases not matched to a gene: 4. CDR3 in amino acids: CASSSGTGGYTEAFF. The DNA of the CDR3 is TGTGCCAGCAGCTCTGGGACAGGGGGCTACACTGAAGCTTTCTTT.

The J gene is TRBJ1-1, the V gene TRBV19; TRBD1 agrees at 8 bases. J was trimmed by 4 bases and V by 5 bases; bases with no gene match: 6. Germline values: CDR1 LNHDA, CDR2 SQIVND (reference sequence). The length of the CDR3 is 14 residues. CDR3 sequence reads: CASSLRGPTTEAFF. DNA of the CDR3: TGTGCCAGTAGTCTCAGGGGGCCCACCACTGAAGCTTTCTTT.

This sequence joins TRBV27 and TRBJ2-3, with TRBD2 identical over 12 bases. V was clipped by 0 bases and J by 6 bases; unmatched bases: 10. The germline V gene has CDR1 MNHEY and CDR2 SMNVEV (reference sequence). This CDR3 has 18 amino acids. The CDR3 DNA reads as TGTGCCAGCAGTTTATCTCCTAGCGGGGGGGGCGCTTGGGATACGCAGTATTTT. Translated: CASSLSPSGGGAWDTQYF.

This clone was counted a few times. This sequence joins TRBV7-9 and TRBJ2-3; possibly TRBD1 for D (5 bases). CDR1 and CDR2 from the germline V gene are SEHNR and FQNEAQ (reference sequence). There are 12 residues in the CDR3. Between the trimmed V and J ends, which lost 5 bases and 4 bases, there was a span of 7 bases. CDR3 sequence (DNA): TGTGCCAGCAGCCTGACAGCAGATACGCAGTATTTT. This codes for CASSLTADTQYF.

The chain carries TRBV5-1 and TRBJ2-5; D uncertain. V was clipped by 4 bases and J by 2 bases, with 15 bases between them. Looked up from germline, CDR1 is SGHRS and CDR2 is YFSETQ. The CDR3 is 15 amino acids. The CDR3 DNA reads as TGCGCCAGCAGCCCCACTCGACGAGGTCAAGAGACCCAGTACTTC. The encoded protein is CASSPTRRGQETQYF.

The rearrangement joins TRBV6-5 to TRBJ2-7; possible D gene TRBD1, 6 bases. CDR3 length: 15 amino acids. V lost 6 bases to trimming and J lost 2 bases, with 17 bases between them. In germline, CDR1 is MNHEY, CDR2 SVGAGI. The CDR3 spells CASSTQGEPTYEQYF. The DNA for the CDR3 is TGTGCCAGCAGCACACAGGGTGAGCCCACCTACGAGCAGTACTTC.

The V call is TRBV18, the J call TRBJ1-2; D not certain. Trimming took off 3 bases at V and 3 bases at J, with 14 bases between the two ends. Germline-derived CDR1 and CDR2 are KGHSH and LQKENI. The CDR3 extends over 15 amino acids. CDR3 bases: TGTGCCAGCTCACCCCTCCCTCCACCCTACTATGGCTACACCTTC. Protein product: CASSPLPPPYYGYTF.

The count of this clone is one. This rearrangement joins TRBV7-2 to TRBJ2-5, with D unresolved. Germline V gives CDR1 SGHTA, CDR2 FQGNSA. The CDR3 totals 12 residues. Trimming removed 3 bases from V and 5 bases from J, with 7 bases in between. The DNA for the CDR3 is TGTGCCAGCAGCTTCAATGGGGAGACCCAGTACTTC. Translating gives CASSFNGETQYF.

V is TRBV5-1 and J is TRBJ2-7; 10 nucleotides line up with TRBD2. The V segment lost 4 bases and the J segment 3 bases; nucleotides outside the gene matches: 4. The CDR3 contains 14 residues. From germline, CDR1 is SGHRS and CDR2 YFSETQ. The CDR3 nucleotides are TGCGCCAGCAGCAGTAGCGGGGGGAACTACGAGCAGTACTTC. Amino acid sequence: CASSSSGGNYEQYF.

The CDR3 is CASSAQGDNSPLHF. The CDR3 nucleotides read TGTGCCAGCAGTGCGCAGGGGGATAATTCACCCCTCCACTTT. J is TRBJ1-6 and V is TRBV6-2 or TRBV6-3, with 7 bases that match TRBD1. CDR1 and CDR2 from the germline V gene are MNHEY and SVGEGT. The CDR3 runs 14 residues. Trimming at V came to 5 bases and at J to 5 bases, leaving 3 bases not matched to a gene.

This clone was detected once. The chain combines TRBV6-2 or TRBV6-3 with TRBJ2-5; TRBD2 matches 16 bases. Germline V CDR1 and CDR2: MNHEY, SVGEGT. V was clipped by 6 bases and J by 7 bases; unmatched bases: 11. The CDR3 sequence is 17 residues long. CDR3 in DNA: TGTGCCAGCAGCCCACCGGGACTAGCGGGGGGGCCTGGGACCCAGTACTTC. The encoded protein is CASSPPGLAGGPGTQYF.

The gene calls are TRBV2 and TRBJ2-1; 8 nucleotides line up with TRBD2. V dropped 3 bases and J dropped 9; count of bases not matched to a gene: 10. The CDR3 consists of 15 residues. CDR1 and CDR2 (germline): SNHLY, FYNNEI. Here the CDR3 DNA reads TGTGCCAGCAGTGAGGCCGGACTAGCTTCTCGTGAGCAGTTCTTC. Translating gives CASSEAGLASREQFF.

In this sample, this clone turned up once. The CDR3 DNA sequence: TGTGCCAGCAGCGTAGCTCAACAAGAGACCCAGTACTTC. Its protein is CASSVAQQETQYF. This chain uses TRBV9 with TRBJ2-5, with D unclear. From germline, CDR1 is SGDLS and CDR2 YYNGEE. V was trimmed by 0 bases and J by 2 bases, leaving 5 bases between them. The CDR3 spans 13 residues.